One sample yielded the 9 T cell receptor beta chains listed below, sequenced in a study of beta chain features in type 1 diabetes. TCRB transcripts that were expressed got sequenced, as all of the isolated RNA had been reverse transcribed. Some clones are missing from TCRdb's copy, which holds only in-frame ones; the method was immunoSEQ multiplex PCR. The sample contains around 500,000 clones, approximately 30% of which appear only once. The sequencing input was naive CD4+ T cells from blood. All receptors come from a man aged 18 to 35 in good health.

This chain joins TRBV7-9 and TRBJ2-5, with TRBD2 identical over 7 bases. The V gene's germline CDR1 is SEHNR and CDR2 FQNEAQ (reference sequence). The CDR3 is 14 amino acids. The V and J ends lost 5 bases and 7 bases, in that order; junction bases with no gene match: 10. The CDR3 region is CASSRRTSNRTQYF. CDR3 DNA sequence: TGTGCCAGCAGCCGGCGGACTAGTAATCGGACCCAGTACTTC.

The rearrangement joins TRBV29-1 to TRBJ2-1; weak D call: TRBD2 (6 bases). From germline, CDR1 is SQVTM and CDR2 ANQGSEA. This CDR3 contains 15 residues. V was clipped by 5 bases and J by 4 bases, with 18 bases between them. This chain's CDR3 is CSVTAGPRGYNEQFF. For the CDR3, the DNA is TGCAGCGTTACTGCCGGGCCCCGGGGGTACAATGAGCAGTTCTTC.

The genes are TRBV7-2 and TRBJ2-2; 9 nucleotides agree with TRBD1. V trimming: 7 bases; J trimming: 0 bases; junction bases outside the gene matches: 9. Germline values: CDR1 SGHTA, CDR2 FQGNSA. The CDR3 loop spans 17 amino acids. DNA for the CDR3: TGTGCCAGCACCGCGGGACAGGGAAAATCGAACACCGGGGAGCTGTTTTTT. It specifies CASTAGQGKSNTGELFF.

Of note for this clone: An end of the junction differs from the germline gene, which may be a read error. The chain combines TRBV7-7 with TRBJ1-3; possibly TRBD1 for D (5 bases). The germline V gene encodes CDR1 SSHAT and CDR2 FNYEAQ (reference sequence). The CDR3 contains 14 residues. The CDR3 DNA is TGTGCTAGCAGCTCGGGGGGTTCCGGAAACACCATATATTTT. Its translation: CASSSGGSGNTIYF.

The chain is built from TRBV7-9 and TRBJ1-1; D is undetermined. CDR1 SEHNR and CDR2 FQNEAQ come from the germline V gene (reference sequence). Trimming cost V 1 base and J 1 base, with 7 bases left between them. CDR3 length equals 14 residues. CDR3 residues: CASSLVQSNTEAFF. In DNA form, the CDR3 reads TGTGCCAGCAGCTTAGTTCAATCGAACACTGAAGCTTTCTTT. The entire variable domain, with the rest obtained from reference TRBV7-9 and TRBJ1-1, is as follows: DTGVSQNPRHKITKRGQNVTFRCDPISEHNRLYWYRQTLGQGPEFLTYFQNEAQLEKSRLLSDRFSAERPKGSFSTLEIQRTEQGDSAMYLCASSLVQSNTEAFFGQGTRLTVV.

The DNA of the CDR3 is TGCGCCAGCAGCCAAGATCGAAGGACAGACAATCAGCCCCAGCATTTT. This gives the protein CASSQDRRTDNQPQHF. The rearrangement joins TRBV4-1 to TRBJ1-5; D is perhaps TRBD1 (6 bases). V was shortened by 0 bases and J by 3 bases, with 12 bases between the two germline ends. CDR1 and CDR2 from the germline V gene are MGHRA and YSYEKL. The CDR3 loop spans 16 amino acids.

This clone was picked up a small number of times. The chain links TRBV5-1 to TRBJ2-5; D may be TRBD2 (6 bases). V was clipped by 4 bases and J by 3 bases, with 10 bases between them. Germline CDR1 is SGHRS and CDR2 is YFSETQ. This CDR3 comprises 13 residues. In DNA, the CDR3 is TGCGCCAGCAGCAAGCGACTAGAAGAGACCCAGTACTTC. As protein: CASSKRLEETQYF.

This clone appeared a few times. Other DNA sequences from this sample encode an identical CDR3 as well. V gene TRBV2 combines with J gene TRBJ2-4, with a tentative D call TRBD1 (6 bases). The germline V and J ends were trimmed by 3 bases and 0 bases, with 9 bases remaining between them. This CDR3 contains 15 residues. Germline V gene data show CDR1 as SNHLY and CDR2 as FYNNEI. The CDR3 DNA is TGTGCCAGCAGTGATAGGGGGACAGCCAAAAACATTCAGTACTTC. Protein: CASSDRGTAKNIQYF.

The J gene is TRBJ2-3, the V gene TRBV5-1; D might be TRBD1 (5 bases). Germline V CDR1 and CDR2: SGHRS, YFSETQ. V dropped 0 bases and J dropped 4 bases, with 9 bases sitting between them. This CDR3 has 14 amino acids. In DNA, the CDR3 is TGCGCCAGCAGCTTGGGACAGTCCCCAGATACGCAGTATTTT. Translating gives CASSLGQSPDTQYF.